The clone carrying this TCR beta chain was detected only once. The CDR3 consists of 15 residues. The germline V gene has CDR1 MNHEY and CDR2 SMNVEV (reference sequence). V lost 8 bases and J lost 5; bases outside the gene matches: 9. Donors were grouped by their self-reported clinical history. Sequencing used immunoSEQ multiplex PCR; TCRdb keeps in-frame clones, though not all of them. The table lists roughly 380,000 clones, more than 75% of them singletons. This record belongs to a study of blood T cell repertoires in COVID-19. The wider study: From T cells, B-cell-depleted T cells, or PBMCs came the material, which was cDNA or gDNA.

The sample was PBMCs or T cells enriched from blood (not recorded which). This chain joins TRBV27 and TRBJ2-2; 9 bases map to TRBD1. The receptor comes from a man younger than 40 who had recovered from COVID-19. CDR3 nucleotide sequence: TGTGCCAGCGCCCCACAGGGGGCTTGGACCGGGGAGCTGTTTTTT. Translated, it gives CASAPQGAWTGELFF.